This TCR beta chain was found in a study of T cells after posttransplantation cyclophosphamide (dated by TCRdb to the mid-2010s). With regard to the full study: T cell repertoire reconstitution was tracked by TRB sequencing after myeloablative bone marrow transplantation in which posttransplantation cyclophosphamide was used as GVHD prophylaxis. Blood from every one of the 30 to 40 PTCy patients who had 1-year posttransplant specimens underwent TRB sequencing. Antigen receptor sequencing was done on samples from 35 to 40 PTCy-treated patients and from more than 15 related bone marrow donors of those patients. Because TRA and TRB clonality correlated tightly in 8 to 10 samples, the subsequent TCR analyses were limited to TRB only. Public TRB sequences were queried against a database of over 3,500 sequences associated with responses to pathogens, tumor antigens, self-antigens and alloantigens. TRB sequencing was also done on up to about 3 additional blood samples from 2 to 5.2 years after transplant in 3 patients, and on pretransplant blood from 4 patients.

Genomic DNA was used for TRB sequencing, which was performed with the immunoSEQ assay at survey resolution or with the hsTCRB kit. The published analysis was carried out like this. The immunoSEQ software was used for initial read processing, and the LymphoSeq R package was used for repertoire analyses. Clonality was computed as 1 minus normalized Shannon entropy, and a Gini coefficient was also calculated for each TRB dataset. To infer phenotypes in unsorted samples, TRB sequences from sorted subsets of the recipient or donor were mapped onto the unsorted samples of the same recipient. Drawn from immuneACCESS, this table holds only the in-frame rearrangements with V and J called that TCRdb kept. Clones are partly lost; checked studies trace under half to an unresolved V gene and leave the rest unexplained. That table furnishes V, J and clone size, whereas the DNA furnished D and trimming. In this sample, around 24,000 clones appear, none counted once only. The ten largest make up roughly 6.6% of the sample.

Paper-wide results and their limitations: The TRB repertoires of T cells infiltrating skin or GI tract showed only limited overlap with the TRB repertoires of T cells in blood. Donor-recipient similarity was low at 1-2 months but rose over the first year, and later blood repertoires were often dominated by donor CD8+ memory clones. Across 45 or so patients, recipient CMV seropositivity and CMV reactivation were highly associated with TRB clonality; PTCy diversity was similar to CNI/methotrexate controls.

Related bone marrow donors provided peripheral blood samples on the day of marrow donation. Mononuclear cells from peripheral blood and bone marrow were separated by Ficoll-Hypaque density centrifugation and then cryopreserved. The CDR1 and CDR2 encoded by the germline V gene are MDHEN and SYDVKM. The CDR3 has 18 amino acids, counting the end cysteine and phenylalanine. The retained sequence is limited to the CDR3, 54 bases, with the frame set at the first base. V and J are trimmed by 8 bases and 3 bases, and the gene matches miss 19 bases of the junction. Many counts were recorded for this clone. Its antigen has not been determined. No base-level quality is on record; no much larger clone is a single base apart.

This sequence originates from a woman aged 55-75 years in good health, CMV-negative, and a related stem cell transplant donor. This chain is built from TRBV28 and TRBJ2-1; TRBD2 fits 7 bases in the junction. Input material: PBMCs. This receptor has the CDR3 CASVGLGGEKSRYNEQFF. The sequenced DNA is TGTGCCAGCGTCGGTCTGGGAGGGGAAAAATCACGCTACAATGAGCAGTTCTTC.